This TCR beta chain is drawn from a study of blood T cell repertoires in COVID-19. Across the study: COVID-19 samples from acute and convalescent phases originated in the United States, Italy and Spain.

Produced via immunoSEQ multiplex PCR; TCRdb's table is partial and in-frame only. This sample has 60,000 to 80,000 clones, with almost 85% found just once. This clone was seen just once. The CDR3 is made up of 16 amino acids. The V call is TRBV21-1, the J call TRBJ1-2. TRBV21-1 is shown as a pseudogene. The specimen sequenced was peripheral blood. This TCR was recovered from a man over 45 with active COVID-19. CDR3 in DNA: TGTGCCAGCAGCTCCCCGGGGTCTCGCGGGGCCTATGGCTACACCTTC. This translates into CASSSPGSRGAYGYTF.